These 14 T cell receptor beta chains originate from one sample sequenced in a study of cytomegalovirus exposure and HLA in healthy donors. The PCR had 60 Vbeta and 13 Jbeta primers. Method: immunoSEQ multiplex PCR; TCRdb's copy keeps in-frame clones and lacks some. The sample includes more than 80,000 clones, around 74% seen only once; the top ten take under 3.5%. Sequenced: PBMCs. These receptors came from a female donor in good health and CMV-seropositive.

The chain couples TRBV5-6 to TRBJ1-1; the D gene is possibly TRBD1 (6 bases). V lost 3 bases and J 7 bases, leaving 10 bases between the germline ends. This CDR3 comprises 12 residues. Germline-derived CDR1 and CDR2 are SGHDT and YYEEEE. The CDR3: CASSSQGNEAFF. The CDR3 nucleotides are TGTGCCAGCAGCTCACAGGGTAATGAAGCTTTCTTT.

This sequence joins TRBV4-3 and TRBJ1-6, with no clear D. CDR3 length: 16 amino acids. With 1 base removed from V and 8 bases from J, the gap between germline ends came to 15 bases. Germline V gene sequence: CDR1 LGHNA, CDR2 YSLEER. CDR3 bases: TGCGCCAGCAGCCAAGGTCGGGGTAGGGCAGATTCACCCCTCCACTTT. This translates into CASSQGRGRADSPLHF.

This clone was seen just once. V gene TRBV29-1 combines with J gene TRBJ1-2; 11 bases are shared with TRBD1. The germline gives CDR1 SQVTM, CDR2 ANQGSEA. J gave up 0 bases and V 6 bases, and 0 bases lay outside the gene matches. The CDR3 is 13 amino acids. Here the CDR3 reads CSVGQGANYGYTF. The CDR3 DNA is TGCAGCGTGGGACAGGGGGCTAACTATGGCTACACCTTC.

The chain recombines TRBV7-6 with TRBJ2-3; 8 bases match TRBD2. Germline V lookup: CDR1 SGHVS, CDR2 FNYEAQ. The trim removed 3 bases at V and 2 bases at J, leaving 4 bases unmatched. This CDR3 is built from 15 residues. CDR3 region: CASSFSGAPTDTQYF. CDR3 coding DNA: TGTGCCAGCAGCTTTAGCGGGGCCCCCACAGATACGCAGTATTTT.

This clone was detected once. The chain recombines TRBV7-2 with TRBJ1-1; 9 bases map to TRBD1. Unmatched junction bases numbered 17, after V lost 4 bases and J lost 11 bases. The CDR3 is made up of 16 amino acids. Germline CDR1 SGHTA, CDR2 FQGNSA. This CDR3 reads CASSSRSTGGGASAFF. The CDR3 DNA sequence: TGTGCCAGCAGCTCCCGTTCGACAGGGGGAGGAGCGAGCGCTTTCTTT.

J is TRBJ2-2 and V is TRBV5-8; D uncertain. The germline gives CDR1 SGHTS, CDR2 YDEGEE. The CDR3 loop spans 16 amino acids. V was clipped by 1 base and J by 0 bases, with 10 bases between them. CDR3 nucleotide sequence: TGTGCCAGCAGCTTGTACGAGCTGACGAACACCGGGGAGCTGTTTTTT. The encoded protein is CASSLYELTNTGELFF.

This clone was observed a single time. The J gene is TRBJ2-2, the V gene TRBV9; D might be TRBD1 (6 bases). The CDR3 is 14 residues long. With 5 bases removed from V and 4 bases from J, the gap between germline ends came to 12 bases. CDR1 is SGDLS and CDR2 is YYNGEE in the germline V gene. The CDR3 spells CASRPGVGTGELFF. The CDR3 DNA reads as TGTGCCAGCAGGCCAGGGGTGGGCACCGGGGAGCTGTTTTTT. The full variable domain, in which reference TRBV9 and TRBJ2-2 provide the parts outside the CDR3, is DSGVTQTPKHLITATGQRVTLRCSPRSGDLSVYWYQQSLDQGLQFLIQYYNGEERAKGNILERFSAQQFPDLHSELNLSSLELGDSALYFCASRPGVGTGELFFGEGSRLTVL.

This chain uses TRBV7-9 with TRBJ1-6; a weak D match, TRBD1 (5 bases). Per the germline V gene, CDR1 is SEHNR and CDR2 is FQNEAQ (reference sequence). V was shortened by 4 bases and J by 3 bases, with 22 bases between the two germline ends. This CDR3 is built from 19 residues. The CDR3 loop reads CASSSPSNRQSNYNSPLHF. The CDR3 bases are TGTGCCAGCAGCTCACCATCAAACAGACAGAGCAACTATAATTCACCCCTCCACTTT. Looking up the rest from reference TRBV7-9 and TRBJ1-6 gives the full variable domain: DTGVSQNPRHKITKRGQNVTFRCDPISEHNRLYWYRQTLGQGPEFLTYFQNEAQLEKSRLLSDRFSAERPKGSFSTLEIQRTEQGDSAMYLCASSSPSNRQSNYNSPLHFGNGTRLTVT.

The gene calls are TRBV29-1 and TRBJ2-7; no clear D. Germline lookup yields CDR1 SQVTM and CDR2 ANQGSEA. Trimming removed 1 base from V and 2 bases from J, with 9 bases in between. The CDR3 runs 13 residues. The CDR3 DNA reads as TGCAGCGTTGAAGGGCAGTTCACCTACGAGCAGTACTTC. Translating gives CSVEGQFTYEQYF.

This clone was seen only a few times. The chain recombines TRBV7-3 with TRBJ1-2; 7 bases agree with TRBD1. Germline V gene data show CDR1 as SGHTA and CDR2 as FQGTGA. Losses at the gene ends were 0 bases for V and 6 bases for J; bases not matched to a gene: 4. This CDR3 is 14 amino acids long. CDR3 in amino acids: CASSLTRDSHGYTF. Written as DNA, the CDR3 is TGTGCCAGCAGCTTAACCAGGGACAGCCATGGCTACACCTTC.

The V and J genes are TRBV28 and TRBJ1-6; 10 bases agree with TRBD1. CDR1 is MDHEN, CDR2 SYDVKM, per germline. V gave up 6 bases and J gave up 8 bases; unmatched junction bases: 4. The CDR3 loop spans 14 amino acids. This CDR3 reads CASRGQGSYSPLHF. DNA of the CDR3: TGTGCCAGCAGGGGACAGGGGAGTTATTCACCCCTCCACTTT.

CDR3: CASSVAGGMVDEQFF. CDR3 sequence (DNA): TGTGCCAGCAGCGTAGCGGGGGGGATGGTGGATGAGCAGTTCTTC. The V gene is TRBV9, the J gene TRBJ2-1; 8 nucleotides line up with TRBD2. The CDR3 is 15 residues long. CDR1 SGDLS and CDR2 YYNGEE come from the germline V gene. The V gene end was trimmed by 0 bases and the J gene end by 8 bases; junction bases not matched to a gene: 7.

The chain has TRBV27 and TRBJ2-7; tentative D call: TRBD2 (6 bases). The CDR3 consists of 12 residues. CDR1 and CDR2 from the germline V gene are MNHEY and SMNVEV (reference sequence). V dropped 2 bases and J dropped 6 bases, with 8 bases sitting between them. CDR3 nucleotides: TGTGCCAGCAGTTTAGTGGGGGGCGAGCAGTACTTC. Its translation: CASSLVGGEQYF.

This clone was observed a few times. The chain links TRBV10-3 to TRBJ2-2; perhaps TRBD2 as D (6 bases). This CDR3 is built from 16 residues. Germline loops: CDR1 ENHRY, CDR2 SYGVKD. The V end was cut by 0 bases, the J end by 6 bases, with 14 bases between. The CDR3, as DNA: TGTGCCATCAGTGAGTCTAGGCAGGGAGGCGCCGGGGAGCTGTTTTTT. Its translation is CAISESRQGGAGELFF.